A single sample gave rise to the 29 T cell receptor beta chains below, sequenced in a study of patients and donors after allogeneic stem cell transplantation. TCRdb reprocessed the RT-PCR reads with MiXCR, giving one entry per CDR3 protein. The sample consists of around 150,000 distinct CDR3 sequences, 30% to 45% of them appearing once. Sequencing was carried out using blood, either unsorted or a sorted T cell fraction (not recorded which). The receptors here all came from a human donor who was either an allogeneic HSCT recipient or a stem cell or donor lymphocyte infusion donor (not recorded which). It is not recorded whose cells these are; they may come from a transplant donor.

This chain joins TRBV7-8 and TRBJ1-6, with 7 bases that match TRBD1. The junction had 7 bases not matched to a gene; V was cut back by 0 bases and J by 8 bases. Per germline, CDR1 SGHVS and CDR2 FQNEAQ. This CDR3 contains 16 residues. The CDR3 here is CASSLATSGGDSPLHF. In nucleotides, the CDR3 is TGTGCCAGCAGCTTAGCTACGTCAGGGGGTGATTCACCCCTCCACTTT.

This clonotype was seen a handful of times. The gene calls are TRBV15 and TRBJ1-3, with D possibly matching TRBD1 (5 bases). The CDR3 sequence is 15 residues long. Trimming took off 8 bases at V and 4 bases at J, with 18 bases between the two ends. CDR1 and CDR2 (germline): LNHNV, YYDKDF (reference sequence). The CDR3: CATRDPLGPGNTIYF. The CDR3 DNA follows: TGTGCCACCCGGGACCCCCTGGGTCCCGGAAACACCATATATTTT.

The CDR3 reads CASSLRKGGARYEQYF. The CDR3, as DNA: TGTGCCAGCAGTTTAAGGAAAGGCGGGGCCCGCTACGAGCAGTACTTC. The chain has TRBV28 and TRBJ2-7; D might be TRBD2 (6 bases). V gave up 2 bases and J gave up 3 bases, with 17 bases separating them. The CDR3 extends over 16 amino acids. CDR1 and CDR2 (germline): MDHEN, SYDVKM.

This rearrangement joins TRBV20-1 to TRBJ1-5; maybe TRBD1 (5 bases). This CDR3 is 15 amino acids long. Trimming took off 0 bases at V and 3 bases at J, with 12 bases between the two ends. Germline loops: CDR1 DFQATT, CDR2 SNEGSKA (reference sequence). CDR3 sequence: CSARDRWGNNQPQHF. Written as DNA, the CDR3 is TGCAGTGCTAGAGATCGGTGGGGGAACAATCAGCCCCAGCATTTT.

The chain is built from TRBV10-2 and TRBJ2-3, with D hard to call. The germline V gene encodes CDR1 WSHSY and CDR2 SAAADI. Trimming took 3 bases from V and 2 from J, leaving 9 bases between them. The length of the CDR3 is 14 residues. Here the CDR3 reads CASSDPGNTDTQYF. The DNA of the CDR3 is TGCGCCAGCAGTGACCCCGGCAACACAGATACGCAGTATTTT.

The V call is TRBV27, the J call TRBJ2-1; D not certain. The germline V gene has CDR1 MNHEY and CDR2 SMNVEV (reference sequence). This CDR3 is built from 12 residues. Trimming shortened V by 4 bases and J by 4 bases, and 5 bases separated the two germline ends. The CDR3 DNA reads as TGTGCCAGCAGTTCCGAGTACAATGAGCAGTTCTTC. The encoded protein is CASSSEYNEQFF.

This clonotype was seen only a few times. The rearrangement uses TRBV28 and TRBJ1-4; 10 nucleotides match TRBD1. Trimming took 6 bases from V and 4 from J; bases not matched to a gene: 11. The length of the CDR3 is 17 residues. CDR1 is MDHEN and CDR2 is SYDVKM in the germline V gene. CDR3 protein: CASSEPGTGDYNEKLFF. Here the CDR3 DNA reads TGTGCCAGCAGCGAGCCCGGGACAGGGGACTATAATGAAAAACTGTTTTTT.

This clonotype was found a few times. The CDR3 loop reads CASTLRGFSANEKLFF. The CDR3 coding sequence is TGCGCCAGCACTTTAAGGGGGTTTTCGGCTAATGAAAAACTGTTTTTT. The chain uses TRBV5-1 and TRBJ1-4, with a weak D call TRBD1 (6 bases). The germline gives CDR1 SGHRS, CDR2 YFSETQ. V shed 6 bases and J shed 3 bases, with 18 bases lying between them. This CDR3 contains 16 residues.

There are a few counts of this clonotype. The chain carries TRBV20-1 and TRBJ2-1; no clear D. The V and J ends lost 6 bases and 9 bases respectively, with 3 bases between them. CDR3 size: 8 residues. In germline, CDR1 is DFQATT, CDR2 SNEGSKA (reference sequence). CDR3 sequence (DNA): TGCAGTGCGGGTGAGCAGTTCTTC. It encodes CSAGEQFF.

This rearrangement joins TRBV6-4 to TRBJ2-2, with D unresolved. CDR1 is MRHNA, CDR2 SNTAGT, per germline. V was trimmed by 4 bases and J by 3 bases, leaving 9 bases between them. The CDR3 spans 14 residues. As DNA, the CDR3 is TGTGCCAGCAGTGTAAATAAAGACACCGGGGAGCTGTTTTTT. Translated, it gives CASSVNKDTGELFF.

J is TRBJ2-7 and V is TRBV29-1; D remains ambiguous. The CDR3 length is 16 residues. The V and J ends lost 5 bases and 2 bases respectively, with 22 bases between them. The germline V gene has CDR1 SQVTM and CDR2 ANQGSEA. CDR3 in amino acids: CSVSRAVSASTYEQYF. CDR3 bases: TGCAGCGTTTCCCGTGCGGTGTCAGCTTCTACCTACGAGCAGTACTTC.

There are a few counts of this clonotype. V usage is TRBV12-3 or TRBV12-4 and J usage is TRBJ1-2; unclear D gene. The V end lost 3 bases, the J end lost 4 bases, and 15 bases lay between the germline ends. The CDR3 runs to 15 residues. Here the CDR3 reads CASSLGGPHSYGYTF. Written as DNA, the CDR3 is TGTGCCAGCAGTTTGGGAGGCCCGCATAGCTATGGCTACACCTTC.

V usage is TRBV20-1 and J usage is TRBJ2-7; 10 nucleotides agree with TRBD1. The germline gives CDR1 DFQATT, CDR2 SNEGSKA (reference sequence). The V segment lost 5 bases and the J segment 3 bases; nucleotides outside the gene matches: 4. The CDR3 runs 13 residues. The CDR3 reads CSAGQGGIYEQYF. The CDR3 region has the DNA TGCAGTGCTGGACAGGGGGGGATCTACGAGCAGTACTTC.

As regards this clonotype: This may come from a read error, since a much larger clone is one base off. The genes are TRBV10-2 and TRBJ1-2, with D possibly TRBD1 on 6 matching bases. Per germline, CDR1 WSHSY and CDR2 SAAADI. This CDR3 comprises 18 residues. V was trimmed by 2 bases and J by 4 bases, leaving 23 bases between them. CDR3 nucleotides: TGCGCCAGCAGTGAGCCCGGGACACGGGGCCCAGCTGCCTATGGCTACACCTTC. Protein sequence: CASSEPGTRGPAAYGYTF.

In this sample, this clonotype turned up a few times. The V call is TRBV7-7, the J call TRBJ2-7; D possibly corresponds to TRBD2 (5 bases). The CDR3 has 13 residues. CDR1 and CDR2 (germline): SSHAT, FNYEAQ (reference sequence). CDR3 DNA: TGTGCTAGCAGCTTAGCTGAGGGCTACGAGCAGTACGTC. Amino acids: CASSLAEGYEQYV.

The table lists this clonotype with many counts. This chain joins TRBV25-1 and TRBJ1-6; 7 nucleotides agree with TRBD1. V gave up 0 bases and J gave up 4 bases; unmatched junction bases: 0. The CDR3 covers 15 residues. Germline-derived CDR1 and CDR2 are MGHDK and SYGVNS. For the CDR3, the DNA is TGTGCCAGCAGTGAATACAGGGGGTATAATTCACCCCTCCACTTT. Its translation is CASSEYRGYNSPLHF.

There are a few counts of this clonotype. The chain recombines TRBV5-1 with TRBJ1-2, with a possible D match to TRBD1 (6 bases). This CDR3 is built from 15 residues. Trimming left V 0 bases short and J 6 bases short, with 15 bases between. Germline-derived CDR1 and CDR2 are SGHRS and YFSETQ. CDR3 in DNA: TGCGCCAGCAGCTTGGGTCAGGGGCTAATTAATGGCTACACCTTC. Protein product: CASSLGQGLINGYTF.

The sample holds a few counts of this clonotype. The V gene is TRBV13, the J gene TRBJ1-6, with 7 nucleotides matching TRBD1. The V gene's germline CDR1 is PRHDT and CDR2 FYEKMQ (reference sequence). The CDR3 is 12 residues long. The J segment lost 18 bases and the V segment lost 0 bases, leaving 5 bases of the junction unmatched. The CDR3 region is CASSLGQGGAHF. CDR3 sequence (DNA): TGTGCCAGCAGCTTAGGCCAAGGGGGCGCCCACTTT.

This clonotype was recorded at least ten times. The chain links TRBV12-3 or TRBV12-4 to TRBJ1-5; a possible D gene is TRBD1 (5 bases). The CDR3 is 14 amino acids. Between the trimmed V and J ends, which lost 0 bases and 2 bases, there was a span of 5 bases. The CDR3 region is CASSLARGNQPQHF. The DNA for the CDR3 is TGTGCCAGCAGTTTAGCCAGGGGCAATCAGCCCCAGCATTTT.

The V gene is TRBV5-1, the J gene TRBJ1-1, with 9 nucleotides matching TRBD1. This CDR3 region has 14 residues. CDR1 and CDR2 (germline): SGHRS, YFSETQ. Unmatched junction bases numbered 7, after V lost 7 bases and J lost 3 bases. This CDR3 is CASGAGQGDTEAFF. Written as DNA, the CDR3 is TGCGCCAGCGGGGCGGGACAGGGCGACACTGAAGCTTTCTTT.

This clonotype appeared a few times. The CDR3, as DNA: TGTGCCAGCAGTCTCCGTGAGGTGAGGACTGAAGCTTTCTTT. Residues: CASSLREVRTEAFF. This chain links TRBV28 with TRBJ1-1; D is unclear. Germline values: CDR1 MDHEN, CDR2 SYDVKM. There are 14 residues in the CDR3. The germline V and J ends were trimmed by 5 bases and 5 bases, with 15 bases remaining between them.

The chain uses TRBV15 and TRBJ2-3; tentatively, D is TRBD2 (5 bases). The CDR3 runs 11 residues. Trimming left V 5 bases short and J 7 bases short, with 7 bases between. CDR1 LNHNV and CDR2 YYDKDF come from the germline V gene (reference sequence). This chain's CDR3 is CATSSGNTQYF. In DNA form, the CDR3 reads TGTGCCACCAGCTCCGGGAATACGCAGTATTTT.

V usage is TRBV28 and J usage is TRBJ2-3; 9 bases align to TRBD1. V lost 7 bases and J lost 4; bases outside the gene matches: 15. Germline CDR1 is MDHEN and CDR2 is SYDVKM. This CDR3 is built from 17 residues. CDR3 sequence (DNA): TGTGCCAGCACCCCCTTCCAAACAGGGGGCTCTCCAGATACGCAGTATTTT. This sequence encodes CASTPFQTGGSPDTQYF.

J is TRBJ2-5 and V is TRBV6-5; the D gene is possibly TRBD2 (5 bases). V lost 0 bases, J lost 5 bases, and 16 bases lay in between. In germline, CDR1 is MNHEY, CDR2 SVGAGI. The CDR3 has 16 amino acids. CDR3 sequence reads: CASSYSERDVRETQYF. CDR3 in DNA: TGTGCCAGCAGTTACTCGGAGAGGGATGTGCGGGAGACCCAGTACTTC.

The rearrangement uses TRBV20-1 and TRBJ2-7; 7 positions agree with TRBD1. The CDR3 extends over 13 amino acids. CDR1 is DFQATT, CDR2 SNEGSKA, per germline (reference sequence). V gave up 8 bases and J gave up 6 bases; unmatched junction bases: 13. CDR3 sequence: CSPRDSQNFEQYV. The CDR3, as DNA: TGCAGTCCACGGGACAGCCAAAATTTCGAGCAGTACGTC.

This chain links TRBV7-9 with TRBJ2-5, with 9 bases identical to TRBD1. The germline V gene has CDR1 SEHNR and CDR2 FQNEAQ (reference sequence). Germline trimming cut 5 bases from V and 3 bases from J; bases unmatched to any gene: 4. This CDR3 is built from 14 residues. The DNA of the CDR3 is TGTGCCAGCAGCCCTGGACAGGGGAAAGAGACCCAGTACTTC. Amino acid sequence: CASSPGQGKETQYF.

The chain links TRBV28 to TRBJ2-5, with D uncertain. The germline gives CDR1 MDHEN, CDR2 SYDVKM. V was pared by 3 bases and J by 3 bases, with 11 bases between. The length of the CDR3 is 14 residues. CDR3 sequence: CASSLWGYKETQYF. CDR3 nucleotide sequence: TGTGCCAGCAGTTTGTGGGGATACAAAGAGACCCAGTACTTC. The full variable domain, its missing parts supplied by reference TRBV28 and TRBJ2-5, is DVKVTQSSRYLVKRTGEKVFLECVQDMDHENMFWYRQDPGLGLRLIYFSYDVKMKEKGDIPEGYSVSREKKERFSLILESASTNQTSMYLCASSLWGYKETQYFGPGTRLLVL.

The rearrangement uses TRBV5-5 and TRBJ1-4; D is ambiguous. Germline V gene sequence: CDR1 SGHKS, CDR2 YYEKEE (reference sequence). This CDR3 is 13 amino acids long. Trimming stripped 0 bases from V and 7 bases from J, with 7 bases between. CDR3 nucleotides: TGTGCCAGCAGCTTGGCCCCCCCTGAAAAACTGTTTTTT. Its translation: CASSLAPPEKLFF. The full variable domain, its missing parts supplied by reference TRBV5-5 and TRBJ1-4, is DAGVTQSPTHLIKTRGQQVTLRCSPISGHKSVSWYQQVLGQGPQFIFQYYEKEERGRGNFPDRFSARQFPNYSSELNVNALLLGDSALYLCASSLAPPEKLFFGSGTQLSVL.

This clonotype was detected only a few times. This chain connects TRBV24-1 to TRBJ1-2; possibly TRBD1 for D (5 bases). The CDR3 totals 13 residues. Germline V gene data show CDR1 as KGHDR and CDR2 as SFDVKD. Trimming shortened V by 5 bases and J by 4 bases, and 10 bases separated the two germline ends. The CDR3 loop is CATSGYDSYGYTF. CDR3 in DNA: TGTGCCACCAGTGGTTATGACAGCTATGGCTACACCTTC.